Listed here are 9 T cell receptor beta chains from one sample, sequenced in a study of blood T cell repertoires in COVID-19. Sequencing was performed with immunoSEQ multiplex PCR; in TCRdb, only in-frame clones are kept and a portion is missing. The sample shows more than 95,000 clones, about 74% of them seen only once. The specimen sequenced was peripheral blood. The receptors derive from a man aged 80 or over with COVID-19, enrolled during active disease.

The chain is built from TRBV28 and TRBJ1-5; 9 bases match TRBD1. J gave up 6 bases and V 3 bases, and 9 bases lay outside the gene matches. The CDR3 consists of 16 residues. CDR1 is MDHEN, CDR2 SYDVKM, per germline. The CDR3 protein is CASSFDRGTNIQPQHF. CDR3 DNA sequence: TGTGCCAGCAGTTTTGACAGGGGGACCAATATTCAGCCCCAGCATTTT.

The J gene is TRBJ1-2, the V gene TRBV18; 9 positions match TRBD1. Germline V gene data show CDR1 as KGHSH and CDR2 as LQKENI. This CDR3 is built from 16 residues. With V trimmed by 3 bases and J by 3 bases, 8 bases remained unmatched. The CDR3 DNA reads TGTGCCAGCTCACCGGGGACAGGGAGCTTTGACTATGGCTACACCTTC. This translates into CASSPGTGSFDYGYTF.

This chain links TRBV13 with TRBJ2-5; 7 bases align to TRBD2. Germline CDR1 reads PRHDT; CDR2 reads FYEKMQ (reference sequence). The CDR3 consists of 14 residues. V lost 1 base, J lost 5 bases, and 4 bases stayed unmatched. The CDR3 coding sequence is TGTGCCAGCAGCTTAGCGGGAGGTGGGGAGACCCAGTACTTC. It codes for CASSLAGGGETQYF.

The chain joins TRBV7-2 to TRBJ1-5; 8 bases align to TRBD1. This CDR3 spans 15 amino acids. J gave up 4 bases and V 1 base, and 3 bases lay outside the gene matches. Germline V gene sequence: CDR1 SGHTA, CDR2 FQGNSA. CDR3 sequence (DNA): TGTGCCAGCAGCTTAGGGACAGGGATGAATCAGCCCCAGCATTTT. It translates to CASSLGTGMNQPQHF.

The rearrangement uses TRBV5-5 and TRBJ1-1; D is perhaps TRBD1 (6 bases). CDR3 size: 15 residues. The germline V gene has CDR1 SGHKS and CDR2 YYEKEE (reference sequence). V lost 2 bases and J lost 5, with 16 bases in between. The DNA of the CDR3 is TGTGCCAGCAGCTTAACCGGGGGGCGCGGGACTGAAGCTTTCTTT. It specifies CASSLTGGRGTEAFF. The full variable domain, in which reference TRBV5-5 and TRBJ1-1 provide the parts outside the CDR3, is DAGVTQSPTHLIKTRGQQVTLRCSPISGHKSVSWYQQVLGQGPQFIFQYYEKEERGRGNFPDRFSARQFPNYSSELNVNALLLGDSALYLCASSLTGGRGTEAFFGQGTRLTVV.

This chain uses TRBV5-6 with TRBJ2-1; 8 nucleotides agree with TRBD1. The CDR3 loop spans 16 amino acids. The ends lost 0 bases at V and 3 bases at J; junction bases unmatched: 5. Germline assignment: CDR1 SGHDT and CDR2 YYEEEE. As DNA, the CDR3 is TGTGCCAGCAGCTTGGCTATTACAGGGGGCTACAATGAGCAGTTCTTC. As protein: CASSLAITGGYNEQFF.

The chain has TRBV4-1 and TRBJ1-1; D is unclear. Germline V gives CDR1 MGHRA, CDR2 YSYEKL. Trimming took off 1 base at V and 1 base at J, with 10 bases between the two ends. The CDR3 covers 15 residues. In nucleotides, the CDR3 is TGCGCCAGCAGCCAAGTAGGAGACTGGAACACTGAAGCTTTCTTT. This codes for CASSQVGDWNTEAFF.

This clone was seen more than once but under ten times. The chain is built from TRBV7-9 and TRBJ1-1; D call uncertain. This CDR3 is 16 amino acids long. Germline CDR1 reads SEHNR; CDR2 reads FQNEAQ (reference sequence). V was trimmed by 5 bases and J by 2 bases, leaving 18 bases between them. In DNA form, the CDR3 reads TGTGCCAGCAGCACCGAAATGCGGGGTTCTAACACTGAAGCTTTCTTT. Amino acid sequence: CASSTEMRGSNTEAFF.

The rearrangement joins TRBV9 to TRBJ2-3, with D possibly matching TRBD2 (6 bases). CDR3 size: 15 residues. V was pared by 0 bases and J by 1 base, with 9 bases between. Looked up from germline, CDR1 is SGDLS and CDR2 is YYNGEE. The CDR3 reads CASSVVAGRTDTQYF. The CDR3 DNA reads TGTGCCAGCAGCGTAGTGGCGGGACGCACAGATACGCAGTATTTT.